Shown below are 31 T cell receptor beta chains from a single sample sequenced in a study of blood T cell repertoires in COVID-19. Clones were read by immunoSEQ multiplex PCR, and TCRdb kept only the in-frame ones, dropping some. The profile shows nearly 200,000 clones, around four fifths of them singletons. Sequencing was carried out using peripheral blood. Receptors were obtained from a man between 60 and 70 years old with COVID-19, enrolled during active disease.

The gene calls are TRBV15 and TRBJ1-4; D remains ambiguous. The CDR3 contains 15 residues. Germline CDR1 LNHNV, CDR2 YYDKDF (reference sequence). V shed 1 base and J shed 8 bases, with 14 bases lying between them. The CDR3, as DNA: TGTGCCACCAGCAGAGGGGGTTTGGAGGTGGAAAAACTGTTTTTT. This sequence encodes CATSRGGLEVEKLFF.

The table lists this clone with a few counts. This same CDR3 is encoded by further DNA sequences in the sample. This rearrangement joins TRBV5-4 to TRBJ2-7, with D tentatively TRBD1 (6 bases). V dropped 3 bases and J dropped 0 bases, with 7 bases sitting between them. Germline-derived CDR1 and CDR2 are SGHNT and YYREEE (reference sequence). The CDR3 consists of 13 residues. The CDR3 here is CASSSDSSYEQYF. The CDR3 DNA sequence: TGTGCCAGCAGCTCGGACAGCTCCTACGAGCAGTACTTC. Full variable domain (remainder filled in from reference TRBV5-4 and TRBJ2-7): ETGVTQSPTHLIKTRGQQVTLRCSSQSGHNTVSWYQQALGQGPQFIFQYYREEENGRGNFPPRFSGLQFPNYSSELNVNALELDDSALYLCASSSDSSYEQYFGPGTRLTVT.

This chain links TRBV2 with TRBJ1-6; perhaps TRBD1 as D (5 bases). CDR3 length equals 15 residues. Per the germline V gene, CDR1 is SNHLY and CDR2 is FYNNEI. Between the trimmed V and J ends, which lost 7 bases and 11 bases, there was a span of 21 bases. DNA of the CDR3: TGTGCCAGCATCCTCAACCCGGCGGGGGGTGCACCCCTCCACTTT. This translates into CASILNPAGGAPLHF. Variable domain in full (rest from reference TRBV2 and TRBJ1-6): EPEVTQTPSHQVTQMGQEVILRCVPISNHLYFYWYRQILGQKVEFLVSFYNNEISEKSEIFDDQFSVERPDGSNFTLKIRSTKLEDSAMYFCASILNPAGGAPLHFGNGTRLTVT.

The chain couples TRBV7-8 to TRBJ1-6; D gene unclear. V lost 5 bases to trimming and J lost 4 bases, with 3 bases between them. CDR3 length: 12 amino acids. Germline CDR1 SGHVS, CDR2 FQNEAQ. The CDR3 loop is CASSPYNSPLHF. The CDR3 DNA reads TGTGCCAGCAGCCCTTATAATTCACCCCTCCACTTT. The full variable domain, its missing parts supplied by reference TRBV7-8 and TRBJ1-6, is GAGVSQSPRYKVAKRGQDVALRCDPISGHVSLFWYQQALGQGPEFLTYFQNEAQLDKSGLPSDRFFAERPEGSVSTLKIQRTQQEDSAVYLCASSPYNSPLHFGNGTRLTVT.

The V gene is TRBV28, the J gene TRBJ2-3; D gene unclear. Between the trimmed V and J ends, which lost 5 bases and 2 bases, there was a span of 20 bases. The CDR3 totals 17 residues. Germline V gene lookup returns CDR1 MDHEN and CDR2 SYDVKM. CDR3 nucleotides: TGTGCCAGCAGTCCGACGGGTGGCATCTTCTTCACAGATACGCAGTATTTT. Translated, it gives CASSPTGGIFFTDTQYF.

The chain joins TRBV4-2 to TRBJ2-3, with 7 bases lining up with TRBD2. The V gene end was trimmed by 3 bases and the J gene end by 10 bases; junction bases not matched to a gene: 19. The CDR3 is made up of 17 amino acids. Germline V gene data show CDR1 as LGHNA and CDR2 as YNFKEQ. CDR3 bases: TGTGCCAGCAGCCAGGGGGGGTCCACCGCGGGTCGGGTACCGCAGTATTTT. Amino acid sequence: CASSQGGSTAGRVPQYF.

The chain couples TRBV2 to TRBJ1-2; D remains ambiguous. With 7 bases removed from V and 2 bases from J, the gap between germline ends came to 11 bases. This CDR3 is 13 amino acids long. Per germline, CDR1 SNHLY and CDR2 FYNNEI. The CDR3 nucleotides read TGTGCCAGCACCTTCACACCGAACTATGGCTACACCTTC. This translates into CASTFTPNYGYTF.

V and J are TRBV5-6 and TRBJ2-5; TRBD2 matches at 13 bases. This CDR3 spans 17 amino acids. Losses at the gene ends were 2 bases for V and 4 bases for J; bases not matched to a gene: 8. CDR1 and CDR2 from the germline V gene are SGHDT and YYEEEE. CDR3 residues: CASSFIDRLAGGETQYF. The CDR3 nucleotides are TGTGCCAGCAGCTTTATTGACCGACTAGCGGGAGGAGAGACCCAGTACTTC.

This chain joins TRBV11-2 and TRBJ1-2; 8 nucleotides line up with TRBD1. Per the germline V gene, CDR1 is SGHAT and CDR2 is FQNNGV. Trimming removed 6 bases from V and 8 bases from J; junction bases left unmatched: 5. The CDR3 extends over 12 amino acids. CDR3 in amino acids: CASRQGAYGYTF. The CDR3 DNA reads TGTGCCAGCAGGCAGGGGGCGTACGGCTACACCTTC.

V is TRBV6-5 and J is TRBJ1-1, with no clear D. Germline assignment: CDR1 MNHEY and CDR2 SVGAGI. V lost 2 bases and J lost 3, with 7 bases in between. CDR3 size: 13 residues. CDR3 sequence: CASSYRVDTEAFF. The CDR3 nucleotides are TGTGCCAGCAGTTACCGTGTTGACACTGAAGCTTTCTTT.

The CDR3 spells CASSPPARGGGYGYTF. CDR3 bases: TGTGCCAGCTCACCACCGGCACGGGGAGGTGGATATGGCTACACCTTC. The chain employs TRBV18 and TRBJ1-2; D uncertain. Trimming removed 0 bases at V and 5 bases at J, with 16 bases between. The germline V gene encodes CDR1 KGHSH and CDR2 LQKENI. The CDR3 length is 16 residues. Looking up the rest from reference TRBV18 and TRBJ1-2 gives the full variable domain: NAGVMQNPRHLVRRRGQEARLRCSPMKGHSHVYWYRQLPEEGLKFMVYLQKENIIDESGMPKERFSAEFPKEGPSILRIQQVVRGDSAAYFCASSPPARGGGYGYTFGSGTRLTVV.

V usage is TRBV10-3 and J usage is TRBJ2-1; 7 bases align to TRBD1. The V segment lost 2 bases and the J segment 7 bases; nucleotides outside the gene matches: 5. Germline V gene lookup returns CDR1 ENHRY and CDR2 SYGVKD. This CDR3 has 14 residues. CDR3 bases: TGTGCCATCAGTGAGACAGGGGACCTAAATGAGCAGTTCTTC. Residues: CAISETGDLNEQFF.

The rearrangement uses TRBV7-2 and TRBJ1-2, with no clear D. Germline V gene lookup returns CDR1 SGHTA and CDR2 FQGNSA. V was cut by 2 bases and J by 3 bases, with 16 bases left in between. The CDR3 is made up of 16 amino acids. CDR3 in amino acids: CASSLMAGLRDYGYTF. The CDR3 DNA sequence: TGTGCCAGCAGCTTAATGGCGGGTCTTCGAGACTATGGCTACACCTTC.

The chain recombines TRBV10-3 with TRBJ2-2, with D perhaps TRBD1 (6 bases). V was cut by 5 bases and J by 7 bases, with 14 bases left in between. Per the germline V gene, CDR1 is ENHRY and CDR2 is SYGVKD. The CDR3 contains 14 residues. The CDR3 DNA is TGTGCCATCAGTTCGGACAGAGGTGGCGGGGAGCTGTTTTTT. Encoded protein: CAISSDRGGGELFF.

The V and J genes are TRBV6-6 and TRBJ2-3, with 10 positions matching TRBD1. V trimming: 5 bases; J trimming: 3 bases; junction bases outside the gene matches: 11. The CDR3 contains 17 residues. CDR1 and CDR2 (germline): MNHNY, SVGAGI (reference sequence). This CDR3 reads CASSPTGQGKRTDTQYF. CDR3 DNA: TGTGCCAGCAGTCCAACGGGACAGGGGAAAAGGACAGATACGCAGTATTTT.

The V gene is TRBV6-1, the J gene TRBJ1-4; no reliable D call. The germline V gene has CDR1 MNHNS and CDR2 SASEGT. V dropped 1 base and J dropped 8 bases, with 11 bases sitting between them. The CDR3 is 14 residues long. The CDR3 bases are TGTGCCAGCAGTGAAGGTGGAGGTGGGGAAAAACTGTTTTTT. Its protein product is CASSEGGGGEKLFF.

This rearrangement joins TRBV24-1 to TRBJ1-5, with 8 nucleotides matching TRBD1. CDR1 is KGHDR, CDR2 SFDVKD, per germline. This CDR3 contains 17 residues. J lost 2 bases, V lost 2 bases, and 7 bases had no gene match. CDR3 protein: CATSDSGTGYGNQPQHF. The CDR3 DNA sequence: TGTGCCACCAGTGATTCCGGGACAGGTTATGGCAATCAGCCCCAGCATTTT.

The rearrangement links TRBV5-1 to TRBJ2-2, with D hard to call. The V gene lost 5 bases and the J gene lost 3 bases, with 8 bases spanning the gap. The germline CDR1 and CDR2 sequences are SGHRS and YFSETQ. The CDR3 is 13 amino acids. The CDR3 nucleotides read TGCGCCAGCAGATCTTTAGACACCGGGGAGCTGTTTTTT. This encodes CASRSLDTGELFF.

V gene TRBV7-2 combines with J gene TRBJ2-7; D gene unclear. CDR1 SGHTA and CDR2 FQGNSA come from the germline V gene. CDR3 length: 15 residues. Trimming left V 1 base short and J 2 bases short, with 12 bases between. The CDR3 coding sequence is TGTGCCAGCAGCTTAGGGTTCCAGGCCACCTACGAGCAGTACTTC. Its protein product is CASSLGFQATYEQYF.

This clone was seen a few times. This chain uses TRBV19 with TRBJ1-5; the D gene is possibly TRBD1 (6 bases). V was clipped by 5 bases and J by 7 bases, with 18 bases between them. The CDR3 runs 15 residues. CDR1 and CDR2 from the germline V gene are LNHDA and SQIVND (reference sequence). In nucleotides, the CDR3 is TGTGCCAGTAGTCCCTCCACGGGGGGGGGCCAGCCCCAGCATTTT. Translation: CASSPSTGGGQPQHF. The full variable domain, its missing parts supplied by reference TRBV19 and TRBJ1-5, is DGGITQSPKYLFRKEGQNVTLSCEQNLNHDAMYWYRQDPGQGLRLIYYSQIVNDFQKGDIAEGYSVSREKKESFPLTVTSAQKNPTAFYLCASSPSTGGGQPQHFGDGTRLSIL.

The chain has TRBV28 and TRBJ1-1; D is uncertain. Trimming cost V 3 bases and J 3 bases, with 5 bases left between them. The CDR3 spans 12 residues. CDR1 and CDR2 from the germline V gene are MDHEN and SYDVKM. CDR3 in amino acids: CASSFRDTEAFF. The DNA for the CDR3 is TGTGCCAGCAGTTTCCGGGACACTGAAGCTTTCTTT. Variable domain in full (rest from reference TRBV28 and TRBJ1-1): DVKVTQSSRYLVKRTGEKVFLECVQDMDHENMFWYRQDPGLGLRLIYFSYDVKMKEKGDIPEGYSVSREKKERFSLILESASTNQTSMYLCASSFRDTEAFFGQGTRLTVV.

The V and J genes are TRBV27 and TRBJ2-7; D possibly corresponds to TRBD1 (6 bases). CDR3 length equals 14 residues. With 3 bases removed from V and 2 bases from J, the gap between germline ends came to 11 bases. From germline, CDR1 is MNHEY and CDR2 SMNVEV (reference sequence). In nucleotides, the CDR3 is TGTGCCAGCAGTTTGGGGGCCACGGCCTACGAGCAGTACTTC. It codes for CASSLGATAYEQYF.

The rearrangement links TRBV19 to TRBJ1-5, with TRBD1 matching over 8 bases. This CDR3 spans 14 amino acids. CDR1 is LNHDA, CDR2 SQIVND, per germline (reference sequence). Trimming cost V 4 bases and J 7 bases; bases outside gene matches: 6. CDR3 protein: CASSTTGGGQPQHF. The CDR3 DNA is TGTGCCAGTAGTACTACAGGGGGTGGGCAGCCCCAGCATTTT.

This chain joins TRBV27 and TRBJ2-2, with D perhaps matching TRBD2 (6 bases). V dropped 7 bases and J dropped 7 bases, with 13 bases sitting between them. The CDR3 runs 13 residues. Germline CDR1 reads MNHEY; CDR2 reads SMNVEV (reference sequence). The CDR3 nucleotides read TGTGCCAGCAAGTGGAGGGCTAGCGGGGAGCTGTTTTTT. Translated, it gives CASKWRASGELFF.

The rearrangement joins TRBV5-1 to TRBJ2-1; 9 bases line up with TRBD1. Trimming at V came to 2 bases and at J to 2 bases, leaving 2 bases not matched to a gene. The CDR3 has 15 amino acids. Looked up from germline, CDR1 is SGHRS and CDR2 is YFSETQ. CDR3 sequence reads: CASSLQGATYNEQFF. The CDR3 nucleotides are TGCGCCAGCAGCTTACAGGGGGCTACCTACAATGAGCAGTTCTTC.

The rearrangement uses TRBV18 and TRBJ1-1, with a tentative D call TRBD1 (6 bases). The CDR3 runs to 17 residues. V lost 6 bases to trimming and J lost 0 bases, with 20 bases between them. In germline, CDR1 is KGHSH, CDR2 LQKENI. For the CDR3, the DNA is TGTGCCAGCTCCCTCGGGGGGGCCGCCCTCATGAACACTGAAGCTTTCTTT. As protein: CASSLGGAALMNTEAFF.

For the CDR3, the DNA is TGTGCCAGCAGCGTATCGCAGGGTGGCGAAAAACTGTTTTTT. Residues: CASSVSQGGEKLFF. The chain combines TRBV9 with TRBJ1-4; TRBD1 is a possible D gene (5 bases). Per the germline V gene, CDR1 is SGDLS and CDR2 is YYNGEE. The CDR3 contains 14 residues. V was cut by 1 base and J by 8 bases, with 12 bases left in between.

The chain is built from TRBV30 and TRBJ2-6, with D perhaps TRBD1 (5 bases). Trimming left V 0 bases short and J 0 bases short, with 12 bases between. In germline, CDR1 is GTSNPN, CDR2 SVGIG (reference sequence). CDR3 length equals 17 residues. Here the CDR3 DNA reads TGTGCCTGGAGTGTTAGTCAGGGTATCTCTGGGGCCAACGTCCTGACTTTC. Translation: CAWSVSQGISGANVLTF.

V and J are TRBV7-9 and TRBJ2-6, with D possibly TRBD2 on 5 matching bases. V shed 6 bases and J shed 4 bases, with 13 bases lying between them. Looked up from germline, CDR1 is SEHNR and CDR2 is FQNEAQ (reference sequence). The CDR3 is 15 amino acids. The DNA for the CDR3 is TGTGCCAGCAGGTTCGCGGAGGCGGGGGCCAACGTCCTGACTTTC. It translates to CASRFAEAGANVLTF.

The chain employs TRBV5-6 and TRBJ2-7, with 7 bases matching TRBD1. The germline V gene encodes CDR1 SGHDT and CDR2 YYEEEE. Germline trimming cut 4 bases from V and 4 bases from J; bases unmatched to any gene: 5. The CDR3 is made up of 13 amino acids. CDR3 sequence reads: CASSLPTGYEQYF. CDR3 nucleotides: TGTGCCAGCAGCCTACCGACAGGGTACGAGCAGTACTTC. Using reference TRBV5-6 and TRBJ2-7 for the parts outside the CDR3, the full variable domain is DAGVTQSPTHLIKTRGQQVTLRCSPKSGHDTVSWYQQALGQGPQFIFQYYEEEERQRGNFPDRFSGHQFPNYSSELNVNALLLGDSALYLCASSLPTGYEQYFGPGTRLTVT.

This chain connects TRBV19 to TRBJ2-1; D gene unclear. V was shortened by 3 bases and J by 6 bases, with 9 bases between the two germline ends. Per germline, CDR1 LNHDA and CDR2 SQIVND (reference sequence). The CDR3 is 13 residues long. This CDR3 is CASSIALPNEQFF. For the CDR3, the DNA is TGTGCCAGTAGTATCGCACTCCCCAATGAGCAGTTCTTC.